A single sample is the source of the 8 T cell receptor beta chains below, sequenced in a study of cytomegalovirus exposure and HLA in healthy donors. The PCR employed 60 Vbeta primers together with 13 Jbeta primers. TCRdb's table, derived via immunoSEQ multiplex PCR, lists solely in-frame clones and lacks some. The sample comprises roughly 200,000 clones, almost 85% of which are singletons, and 0.58% rests with the top ten. The sample taken for sequencing was PBMCs. The receptors here all came from a woman in her thirties or forties in good health and CMV-seronegative.

Here the CDR3 reads CASSSYPPGGGHTLAYEQYF. CDR3 nucleotide sequence: TGTGCCAGCAGTTCTTACCCCCCTGGGGGGGGTCATACCCTCGCCTACGAGCAGTACTTC. The chain recombines TRBV27 with TRBJ2-7, with TRBD2 identical over 7 bases. Germline CDR1 reads MNHEY; CDR2 reads SMNVEV (reference sequence). The CDR3 contains 20 residues. Trimming removed 4 bases from V and 2 bases from J; junction bases left unmatched: 23.

This chain uses TRBV5-1 with TRBJ1-1, with D perhaps TRBD1 (6 bases). Trimming left V 4 bases short and J 3 bases short, with 16 bases between. CDR3 length: 15 residues. CDR1 is SGHRS and CDR2 is YFSETQ in the germline V gene. DNA for the CDR3: TGCGCCAGCAGCCACACCGTCAGGGGCCACACTGAAGCTTTCTTT. It translates to CASSHTVRGHTEAFF.

This chain uses TRBV7-9 with TRBJ1-1; possibly TRBD1 for D (6 bases). The CDR3 is 14 amino acids. The germline V gene encodes CDR1 SEHNR and CDR2 FQNEAQ (reference sequence). V shed 5 bases and J shed 6 bases, with 16 bases lying between them. The CDR3 spells CASSHVTGLAEAFF. CDR3 nucleotides: TGTGCCAGCAGCCACGTTACAGGGCTAGCTGAAGCTTTCTTT.

Only a few counts were recorded for this clone. The chain carries TRBV6-5 and TRBJ1-1; possible D gene TRBD1, 5 bases. Germline lookup yields CDR1 MNHEY and CDR2 SVGAGI. The CDR3 is 13 residues long. V was shortened by 2 bases and J by 5 bases, with 9 bases between the two germline ends. The CDR3 sequence: CASSYLGGTEAFF. CDR3 DNA: TGTGCCAGCAGTTACCTGGGGGGGACTGAAGCTTTCTTT.

This chain joins TRBV20-1 and TRBJ1-1; D is unresolved. The CDR3 spans 11 residues. Germline CDR1 is DFQATT and CDR2 is SNEGSKA (reference sequence). V was cut by 1 base and J by 6 bases, with 6 bases left in between. The CDR3 region is CSARAIAEAFF. DNA of the CDR3: TGCAGTGCTAGAGCAATAGCTGAAGCTTTCTTT.

CDR3 region: CASSSGTGEAFF. The CDR3, as DNA: TGCGCCAGCAGCTCCGGGACAGGGGAAGCTTTCTTT. The gene calls are TRBV5-1 and TRBJ1-1, with 9 bases matching TRBD1. CDR1 SGHRS and CDR2 YFSETQ come from the germline V gene. J was trimmed by 8 bases and V by 3 bases; bases with no gene match: 2. CDR3 length equals 12 residues.

This chain links TRBV30 with TRBJ2-1; 7 nucleotides agree with TRBD2. The ends lost 0 bases at V and 7 bases at J; junction bases unmatched: 6. Germline V gene lookup returns CDR1 GTSNPN and CDR2 SVGIG (reference sequence). The CDR3 covers 14 residues. The CDR3 bases are TGTGCCTGGAGTGTACTGAACGGGGGGAATGAGCAGTTCTTC. It specifies CAWSVLNGGNEQFF.

As DNA, the CDR3 is TGTGCCAGCACCTTTCTCGACAGGGGTGACGGCTACACCTTC. It specifies CASTFLDRGDGYTF. This chain links TRBV9 with TRBJ1-2; 8 bases are shared with TRBD1. The CDR3 is 14 amino acids. Germline CDR1 is SGDLS and CDR2 is YYNGEE. Germline trimming cut 6 bases from V and 8 bases from J; bases unmatched to any gene: 12.